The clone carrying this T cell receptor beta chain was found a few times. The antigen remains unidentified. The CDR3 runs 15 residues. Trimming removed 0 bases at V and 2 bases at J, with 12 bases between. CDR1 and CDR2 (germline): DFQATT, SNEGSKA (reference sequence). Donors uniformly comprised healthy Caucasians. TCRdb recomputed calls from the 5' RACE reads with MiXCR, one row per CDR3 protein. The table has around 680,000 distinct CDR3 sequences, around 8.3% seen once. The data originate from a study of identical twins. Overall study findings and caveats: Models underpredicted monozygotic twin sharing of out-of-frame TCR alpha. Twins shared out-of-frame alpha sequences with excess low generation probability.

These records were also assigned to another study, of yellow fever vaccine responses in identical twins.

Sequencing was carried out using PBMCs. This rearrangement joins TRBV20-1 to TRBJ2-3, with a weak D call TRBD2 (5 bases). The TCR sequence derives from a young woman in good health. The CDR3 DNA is TGCAGTGCTAGAGATCTAACGGGAACCACAGATACGCAGTATTTT. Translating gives CSARDLTGTTDTQYF.